The 30 T cell receptor beta chains reported below all come from one sample, sequenced in a study of shared clonotypes between healthy human individuals. The data were produced by immunoSEQ multiplex PCR, yet TCRdb's version contains in-frame clones alone and is incomplete. The sample records about 2 million clones, 85% to 95% being singletons. Material for sequencing was naive CD4+ T cells sorted from blood. Subset specified: CD45RA+ positively selected. The receptors stem from a man between 18 and 29 years old in good health.

Only one count was recorded for this clone. The rearrangement joins TRBV7-9 to TRBJ2-1; 8 bases are a match to TRBD1. This CDR3 is built from 15 residues. J gave up 5 bases and V 5 bases, and 8 bases lay outside the gene matches. Germline CDR1 reads SEHNR; CDR2 reads FQNEAQ (reference sequence). The CDR3 loop is CASSPPGQVNNEQFF. The CDR3 nucleotides are TGTGCCAGCAGCCCCCCGGGACAGGTGAACAATGAGCAGTTCTTC. The whole variable domain, filled in from reference TRBV7-9 and TRBJ2-1, reads DTGVSQNPRHKITKRGQNVTFRCDPISEHNRLYWYRQTLGQGPEFLTYFQNEAQLEKSRLLSDRFSAERPKGSFSTLEIQRTEQGDSAMYLCASSPPGQVNNEQFFGPGTRLTVL.

The CDR3 is CASSTNQGQPQHF. CDR3 coding DNA: TGTGCCAGTAGTACGAATCAGGGCCAGCCCCAGCATTTT. This sequence joins TRBV19 and TRBJ1-5; possibly TRBD1 for D (5 bases). Germline V gene data show CDR1 as LNHDA and CDR2 as SQIVND (reference sequence). The CDR3 runs to 13 residues. Trimming removed 4 bases at V and 7 bases at J, with 11 bases between.

The chain carries TRBV7-2 and TRBJ1-5; no firm D call. Germline V gene lookup returns CDR1 SGHTA and CDR2 FQGNSA. V gave up 4 bases and J gave up 3 bases, with 10 bases separating them. CDR3 size: 14 residues. The CDR3 sequence: CASSSEGFNQPQHF. The CDR3 DNA follows: TGTGCCAGCAGCTCAGAGGGATTCAATCAGCCCCAGCATTTT.

CDR3 DNA sequence: TGCGCCAGCAGCTTGGAAGGACAGAAAGGAAACACCATATATTTT. Translation gives CASSLEGQKGNTIYF. The rearrangement uses TRBV5-1 and TRBJ1-3; D may be TRBD1 (6 bases). This CDR3 is built from 15 residues. Per germline, CDR1 SGHRS and CDR2 YFSETQ. Trimming took 0 bases from V and 4 from J, leaving 11 bases between them.

The chain links TRBV21-1 to TRBJ2-2; the DNA was not used to check the table's D call, TRBD2. TRBV21-1 is listed as a pseudogene. This CDR3 contains 13 residues. CDR3 in DNA: TGTGCCAGCAGCCCTAGGTGGGTCGGGGAGCTGTTTTTT. Residues: CASSPRWVGELFF.

The chain carries TRBV10-1 and TRBJ2-3; no firm D call. Germline CDR1 reads WNHNN; CDR2 reads SYGVQD (reference sequence). Trimming stripped 3 bases from V and 0 bases from J, with 10 bases between. The CDR3 has 15 amino acids. The CDR3 DNA reads TGCGCCAGCAGTGATGTGGGGTCCAGCACAGATACGCAGTATTTT. Encoded protein: CASSDVGSSTDTQYF.

The chain combines TRBV7-6 with TRBJ1-4; tentative D call: TRBD1 (5 bases). Trimming shortened V by 5 bases and J by 6 bases, and 13 bases separated the two germline ends. Germline assignment: CDR1 SGHVS and CDR2 FNYEAQ. There are 14 residues in the CDR3. CDR3 nucleotides: TGTGCCAGCAGCGTAGGGGCTGTTTATGAAAAACTGTTTTTT. This translates into CASSVGAVYEKLFF.

The chain combines TRBV28 with TRBJ1-3; no clear D. Looked up from germline, CDR1 is MDHEN and CDR2 is SYDVKM. The CDR3 is 15 residues long. Trimming took off 5 bases at V and 4 bases at J, with 15 bases between the two ends. CDR3 sequence (DNA): TGTGCCAGCAGTCCCGGGCCCGGCCTAGGAAACACCATATATTTT. Its translation is CASSPGPGLGNTIYF.

This clone was detected only once. The rearrangement joins TRBV10-3 to TRBJ2-7; D is uncertain. The CDR3 runs 13 residues. Germline V CDR1 and CDR2: ENHRY, SYGVKD. V was clipped by 4 bases and J by 1 base, with 8 bases between them. CDR3 residues: CAISAGMSYEQYF. CDR3 DNA sequence: TGTGCCATCAGTGCCGGTATGTCCTACGAGCAGTACTTC.

The rearrangement joins TRBV5-4 to TRBJ2-7; 7 bases align to TRBD1. The CDR3 length is 15 residues. Germline V CDR1 and CDR2: SGHNT, YYREEE (reference sequence). The ends lost 4 bases at V and 2 bases at J; junction bases unmatched: 9. DNA for the CDR3: TGTGCCAGCAGCAGAGACAGGGCGCTCACCTACGAGCAGTACTTC. Amino acids: CASSRDRALTYEQYF.

This rearrangement joins TRBV2 to TRBJ2-5; TRBD2 matches 11 bases. Trimming cost V 6 bases and J 3 bases; bases outside gene matches: 6. The CDR3 consists of 15 residues. CDR1 and CDR2 from the germline V gene are SNHLY and FYNNEI. This CDR3 is CASRAGTSGKETQYF. The CDR3 nucleotides are TGTGCCAGCAGGGCCGGGACTAGCGGCAAAGAGACCCAGTACTTC.

This clone has just one count. This chain joins TRBV7-9 and TRBJ1-5; TRBD1 matches 10 bases. CDR1 is SEHNR, CDR2 FQNEAQ, per germline (reference sequence). V dropped 3 bases and J dropped 0; count of bases not matched to a gene: 5. The CDR3 contains 17 residues. The CDR3 is CASSLGTGVHSNQPQHF. Here the CDR3 DNA reads TGTGCCAGCAGCTTGGGGACAGGGGTCCATAGCAATCAGCCCCAGCATTTT. The whole variable domain, filled in from reference TRBV7-9 and TRBJ1-5, reads DTGVSQNPRHKITKRGQNVTFRCDPISEHNRLYWYRQTLGQGPEFLTYFQNEAQLEKSRLLSDRFSAERPKGSFSTLEIQRTEQGDSAMYLCASSLGTGVHSNQPQHFGDGTRLSIL.

The chain is built from TRBV2 and TRBJ2-3; 9 bases map to TRBD2. The CDR3 contains 16 residues. Losses at the gene ends were 2 bases for V and 5 bases for J; bases not matched to a gene: 8. CDR1 and CDR2 (germline): SNHLY, FYNNEI. For the CDR3, the DNA is TGTGCCAGCAGTGAATGGAGCGGGAGGCGGGAAGATACGCAGTATTTT. The encoded protein is CASSEWSGRREDTQYF. Variable domain in full (rest from reference TRBV2 and TRBJ2-3): EPEVTQTPSHQVTQMGQEVILRCVPISNHLYFYWYRQILGQKVEFLVSFYNNEISEKSEIFDDQFSVERPDGSNFTLKIRSTKLEDSAMYFCASSEWSGRREDTQYFGPGTRLTVL.

This chain joins TRBV28 and TRBJ2-7, with no clear D. V dropped 6 bases and J dropped 4 bases, with 16 bases sitting between them. CDR3 length: 14 residues. CDR1 MDHEN and CDR2 SYDVKM come from the germline V gene. The CDR3 nucleotides read TGTGCCAGCAGCGTTTACGGCGGAAGATACGAGCAGTACTTC. Translation gives CASSVYGGRYEQYF.

The chain employs TRBV4-3 and TRBJ2-2; 7 bases agree with TRBD1. There are 15 residues in the CDR3. The V and J ends lost 3 bases and 7 bases, in that order; junction bases with no gene match: 8. The germline V gene encodes CDR1 LGHNA and CDR2 YSLEER. The CDR3 loop reads CASSQNDRVNGELFF. CDR3 bases: TGCGCCAGCAGCCAGAACGACAGGGTGAACGGGGAGCTGTTTTTT.

This chain connects TRBV5-5 to TRBJ2-1; 7 bases are shared with TRBD2. Germline V lookup: CDR1 SGHKS, CDR2 YYEKEE (reference sequence). V lost 4 bases to trimming and J lost 6 bases; unmatched junction nucleotides: 10. This CDR3 is built from 15 residues. In DNA, the CDR3 is TGTGCCAGCAGCACCACTAGCGCCTATTCCAATGAGCAGTTCTTC. Protein sequence: CASSTTSAYSNEQFF.

This clone came up once. V gene TRBV10-3 combines with J gene TRBJ2-1, with 10 nucleotides matching TRBD1. This CDR3 has 16 residues. Germline loops: CDR1 ENHRY, CDR2 SYGVKD. Germline trimming cut 7 bases from V and 3 bases from J; bases unmatched to any gene: 9. The CDR3 loop is CAIKESTGGDYNEQFF. CDR3 bases: TGTGCCATCAAAGAGTCGACAGGGGGCGACTACAATGAGCAGTTCTTC.

This chain uses TRBV5-5 with TRBJ1-5; perhaps TRBD1 as D (5 bases). Per the germline V gene, CDR1 is SGHKS and CDR2 is YYEKEE (reference sequence). Trimming removed 2 bases from V and 7 bases from J, with 10 bases in between. This CDR3 spans 13 amino acids. CDR3 in amino acids: CASSFQGGQPQHF. In nucleotides, the CDR3 is TGTGCCAGCAGCTTCCAGGGTGGGCAGCCCCAGCATTTT.

This clone has just one count. The chain has TRBV27 and TRBJ1-5; unclear D gene. The CDR3 runs 15 residues. Germline lookup yields CDR1 MNHEY and CDR2 SMNVEV (reference sequence). V was trimmed by 10 bases and J by 1 base, leaving 17 bases between them. Here the CDR3 reads CATRGLTGSNQPQHF. The CDR3 DNA reads as TGTGCCACACGCGGCCTTACGGGAAGCAATCAGCCCCAGCATTTT.

The chain joins TRBV5-1 to TRBJ2-3, with 13 bases fitting TRBD2. Germline loops: CDR1 SGHRS, CDR2 YFSETQ. Unmatched junction bases numbered 5, after V lost 4 bases and J lost 6 bases. CDR3 length: 15 amino acids. CDR3 region: CASSRLAGGMDTQYF. The DNA for the CDR3 is TGCGCCAGCAGCCGACTAGCGGGGGGTATGGATACGCAGTATTTT.

V and J are TRBV7-9 and TRBJ2-7, with 12 bases fitting TRBD1. The CDR3 is made up of 16 amino acids. The junction had 3 bases not matched to a gene; V was cut back by 3 bases and J by 0 bases. Per the germline V gene, CDR1 is SEHNR and CDR2 is FQNEAQ (reference sequence). CDR3 coding DNA: TGTGCCAGCAGCTTGACGGGACAGGGGGCCTCCTACGAGCAGTACTTC. Amino acids: CASSLTGQGASYEQYF.

This clone occurred a few times. The rearrangement uses TRBV10-1 and TRBJ1-1; unclear D gene. The V gene's germline CDR1 is WNHNN and CDR2 SYGVQD (reference sequence). Trimming cost V 0 bases and J 1 base, with 6 bases left between them. The CDR3 covers 14 residues. CDR3 loop: CASSESYSNTEAFF. DNA for the CDR3: TGCGCCAGCAGTGAGTCCTATTCGAACACTGAAGCTTTCTTT.

This chain joins TRBV10-3 and TRBJ1-6; D possibly corresponds to TRBD1 (5 bases). CDR1 and CDR2 from the germline V gene are ENHRY and SYGVKD. V was clipped by 7 bases and J by 6 bases, with 10 bases between them. The CDR3 runs to 13 residues. CDR3 coding DNA: TGTGCCATCAAAGACAGTTCTAATTCACCCCTCCACTTT. Its translation is CAIKDSSNSPLHF.

The rearrangement uses TRBV5-1 and TRBJ2-3; 9 bases agree with TRBD2. The CDR3 length is 16 residues. CDR1 is SGHRS and CDR2 is YFSETQ in the germline V gene. V shed 6 bases and J 4 bases; nucleotides not matched to a gene: 12. The CDR3 here is CASTEAAGGMADTQYF. Written as DNA, the CDR3 is TGCGCCAGCACGGAGGCAGCGGGAGGCATGGCAGATACGCAGTATTTT.

The chain employs TRBV7-3 and TRBJ1-5; TRBD1 matches 9 bases. J lost 3 bases, V lost 1 base, and 7 bases had no gene match. The CDR3 sequence is 17 residues long. Germline lookup yields CDR1 SGHTA and CDR2 FQGTGA. This CDR3 is CASSLNGTGIPNQPQHF. The CDR3 DNA reads as TGTGCCAGCAGCTTAAACGGGACAGGGATCCCCAATCAGCCCCAGCATTTT.

V gene TRBV5-8 combines with J gene TRBJ2-3; D not resolved. The CDR3 has 17 amino acids. V dropped 3 bases and J dropped 0 bases, with 17 bases sitting between them. Germline CDR1 reads SGHTS; CDR2 reads YDEGEE. CDR3 coding DNA: TGTGCCAGCAGCTGGTGGAGTAATGACCCTAGCACAGATACGCAGTATTTT. This encodes CASSWWSNDPSTDTQYF.

The chain recombines TRBV30 with TRBJ2-1; D is unclear. The CDR3 spans 13 residues. The germline V gene has CDR1 GTSNPN and CDR2 SVGIG (reference sequence). V was clipped by 5 bases and J by 2 bases, with 10 bases between them. CDR3 region: CAWSGNTYNEQFF. CDR3 sequence (DNA): TGTGCCTGGTCAGGCAATACCTACAATGAGCAGTTCTTC.

In its sample, this clone was seen many times. The genes are TRBV19 and TRBJ1-2; 7 bases fit TRBD1. J lost 2 bases, V lost 5 bases, and 8 bases had no gene match. Per germline, CDR1 LNHDA and CDR2 SQIVND (reference sequence). The CDR3 has 15 amino acids. CDR3 sequence: CASSLQGNWNYGYTF. CDR3 nucleotides: TGTGCCAGTAGTTTACAGGGGAATTGGAACTATGGCTACACCTTC.

The chain has TRBV6-6 and TRBJ1-3; 7 bases agree with TRBD1. The junction had 7 bases not matched to a gene; V was cut back by 6 bases and J by 2 bases. Germline V gene lookup returns CDR1 MNHNY and CDR2 SVGAGI (reference sequence). There are 15 residues in the CDR3. The CDR3 nucleotides read TGTGCCAGCAGATCGGGACAGCTCCCTGGAAACACCATATATTTT. Residues: CASRSGQLPGNTIYF.

The CDR3 protein is CASSEEDGPINYGYTF. CDR3 DNA: TGTGCCAGCAGTGAGGAGGACGGACCCATAAACTATGGCTACACCTTC. The V call is TRBV25-1, the J call TRBJ1-2; D is unclear. Trimming left V 3 bases short and J 2 bases short, with 16 bases between. The V gene's germline CDR1 is MGHDK and CDR2 SYGVNS. This CDR3 comprises 16 residues.